This TCR beta chain was observed in a study of human T cells and chemical hapten exposure. This clonotype has at least ten counts. The CDR3 contains 13 residues. After removal of 5 bases from V and 2 bases from J, the junction contained 0 bases not matched to a gene. Time point described: patch test 3, about 24 weeks after DPC sensitization. Treatment given: therapeutic diphenylcyclopropenone sensitization with weekly scalp DPC. TCRdb redid the calling of the RACE reads with MiXCR, one entry per CDR3 protein. The sample holds about 58,000 distinct CDR3 sequences, around 12% seen once. Sequencing was performed on whole blood, taken in connection with sensitization to the hapten diphenylcyclopropenone (DPC). The receptor was isolated from a young man with alopecia areata. Some clones in this sample may be carry-over from other donors' samples. This chain joins TRBV12-3 or TRBV12-4 and TRBJ2-5, with 9 bases fitting TRBD1. As DNA, the CDR3 is TGTGCCAGCAGTGACAGGGGGCAAGAGACCCAGTACTTC. Amino acid sequence: CASSDRGQETQYF.